This entry lists 3 T cell receptor beta chains sequenced from one sample in a study of blood T cells in healthy people across ages. PCR was performed a second time for about 7 to 11 cycles using a sample-barcoded 5' primer and a J-beta primer mix. TCRdb re-derived calls from the 5' RACE reads in MiXCR, one entry per CDR3 protein. The sample comprises fewer than 900,000 distinct CDR3 sequences, 40% to 45% of which are singletons, and 20% to 25% rests with the top ten. Sequencing was done on a sample of blood. The receptors here all came from a woman aged 55-70 years in good health.

This clonotype was observed a handful of times. An end of the junction differs from the germline gene, which may be a read error. The rearrangement joins TRBV7-7 to TRBJ2-1, with 9 bases matching TRBD1. This CDR3 spans 16 amino acids. CDR1 is SSHAT, CDR2 FNYEAQ, per germline (reference sequence). CDR3 sequence (DNA): TGTGCTAGCAGCAAAAGACAGGGGGACTCACACAATGAGCAGTTCTTC. Translation: CASSKRQGDSHNEQFF.

V gene TRBV5-1 combines with J gene TRBJ2-5; 8 bases align to TRBD2. The CDR3 has 14 amino acids. V lost 4 bases, J lost 5 bases, and 7 bases stayed unmatched. Germline assignment: CDR1 SGHRS and CDR2 YFSETQ. The CDR3 sequence is CASSPDGGVETQYF. The CDR3 coding sequence is TGCGCCAGCAGCCCGGACGGGGGGGTGGAGACCCAGTACTTC.

The CDR3 protein is CATSRDLVGGGEQFF. CDR3 in DNA: TGTGCCACCAGCAGAGATCTGGTAGGGGGGGGGGAGCAGTTCTTC. The chain is built from TRBV15 and TRBJ2-1; D may be TRBD2 (7 bases). Deletions cut 0 bases from V and 10 bases from J, with 16 bases between. CDR3 length equals 15 residues. Germline-derived CDR1 and CDR2 are LNHNV and YYDKDF (reference sequence).